This is a list of T cell receptor beta chains from one sample in a study of shared clonotypes between healthy human individuals. The assay was immunoSEQ multiplex PCR, and TCRdb's table has in-frame clones only and misses some. Of about 1.1 million clones in the sample, 70% to 85% were seen once. Sequencing was carried out using memory CD4+ T cells from PBMCs. The source is a man younger than 35 in good health. Some clones in this sample may be carry-over from other donors' samples. Both conserved end residues are part of each CDR3. A D gene is named only where the DNA matches it firmly. Clone size appears in some rows only: once, few, many, or a class for an expanded clone.

J gene | D gene | clone size | V gene | CDR3 DNA | CDR3 protein
TRBJ1-5 | - | - | TRBV30 | TGTGCCTGGGAAACACAGGGAGGGCCCCAGCATTTT | CAWETQGGPQHF
TRBJ2-3 | - | few | TRBV29-1 | TGCAGCGTTGATGGGGCTAGCGCAACAGATACGCAGTATTTT | CSVDGASATDTQYF
TRBJ2-3 | - | many | TRBV10-3 | TGTGCCATCAGTGGGACAGATACGCAGTATTTT | CAISGTDTQYF
TRBJ2-1 | TRBD2 | - | TRBV28 | TGTGCCAGCAGTTTGCATAGCGGGAGCGTATACAATGAGCAGTTCTTC | CASSLHSGSVYNEQFF
TRBJ1-5 | - | - | TRBV5-6 | TGTGCCAGCCTACGACAGAATAGCAATCAGCCCCAGCATTTT | CASLRQNSNQPQHF
TRBJ2-3 | - | many | TRBV20-1 | TGCAGTGCTAGTAGAACAGATACGCAGTATTTT | CSASRTDTQYF
TRBJ1-2 | - | - | TRBV28 | TGTGCCAGCACCGTCACCCGGGCGCGGGGCTACACCTTC | CASTVTRARGYTF
TRBJ1-2 | - | - | TRBV6-5 | TGTGCCAGCAGTTACTCGGGGGGCTATGGCTACACCTTC | CASSYSGGYGYTF
TRBJ1-2 | TRBD1 | - | TRBV5-1 | TGCGCCAGCAGCCCGGGAAGAGACAGGGCGGACTATGGCTACACCTTC | CASSPGRDRADYGYTF
TRBJ2-5 | TRBD2 | - | TRBV5-5 | TGTGCCAGCAGCTTGACGACTAGCGCGGAGACCCAGTACTTC | CASSLTTSAETQYF
TRBJ2-5 | TRBD1 | - | TRBV18 | TGTGCCAGCTCACCACCACGGACAGGGGGCATCGGGCAGTACTTC | CASSPPRTGGIGQYF
TRBJ2-3 | - | - | TRBV18 | TGTGCCAGCTCACCAGTTAGAGCTAGCGAAGCAGATACGCAGTATTTT | CASSPVRASEADTQYF
TRBJ2-7 | - | - | TRBV6-5 | TGTGCCAGCAGTTACACAACACAGACCTACGAGCAGTACTTC | CASSYTTQTYEQYF
TRBJ1-1 | - | - | TRBV5-1 | TGCGCCAGCACCGAAAATCCGAACACTGAAGCTTTCTTT | CASTENPNTEAFF
TRBJ2-5 | - | - | TRBV28 | TGTGCCAGCAGTTTATTGGAGACCCAGTACTTC | CASSLLETQYF
TRBJ2-3 | TRBD1 | - | TRBV5-1 | TGCGCCAGCAGCTCGGACAGGTCCGGAGATACGCAGTATTTT | CASSSDRSGDTQYF
TRBJ2-2 | TRBD2 | - | TRBV2 | TGTGCCAGCAGGGGGACTAGCGGGAGTCCCGGGGAGCTGTTTTTT | CASRGTSGSPGELFF
TRBJ2-7 | - | - | TRBV4-1 | TGCGCCAGCAGCCAAGCGCGGGGAGGAACCTACGAGCAGTACTTC | CASSQARGGTYEQYF
TRBJ2-7 | TRBD1 | - | TRBV5-1 | TGCGCCAGCAGCCGGATAGATAGGGACAGTAACTACGAGCAGTACTTC | CASSRIDRDSNYEQYF
TRBJ2-5 | - | - | TRBV9 | TGTGCCAGCACGTTTTCCGGGACGACGGAAGAGACCCAGTACTTC | CASTFSGTTEETQYF
TRBJ1-1 | - | - | TRBV20-1 | TGCAGTGCAGAGAACAGGGTAGCTTTCTTT | CSAENRVAFF
TRBJ2-1 | - | - | TRBV6-5 | TGTGCCAGCAGTTACCCCGCGCGCAGTGGAGACAATGAGCAGTTCTTC | CASSYPARSGDNEQFF
TRBJ2-2 | - | - | TRBV5-1 | TGCGCCAGCAGCTTGATAGGCTACACCGGGGAGCTGTTTTTT | CASSLIGYTGELFF
TRBJ1-1 | - | few | TRBV2 | TGTGCCAGCCTTAGGGCCCTTGGCACTGAAGCTTTCTTT | CASLRALGTEAFF
TRBJ1-2 | - | - | TRBV2 | TGTGCCAGCAGTGAAGCTAACTATGGCTACACCTTC | CASSEANYGYTF
TRBJ2-2 | TRBD2 | - | TRBV5-4 | TGTGCCAGCAGCTTACCTCTAGCGGTGGGCGGGGAGCTGTTTTTT | CASSLPLAVGGELFF
TRBJ2-7 | - | - | TRBV9 | TGTGCCAGCAGCGTAGCCGCAGCCAGGGGCGAGCAGTACTTC | CASSVAAARGEQYF
TRBJ2-1 | - | - | TRBV7-3 | TGTGCCAGCAGCTTTCTGGGCAATGAGCAGTTCTTC | CASSFLGNEQFF
TRBJ2-5 | - | - | TRBV11-2 | TGTGCCAGCAGCTTAAGGAGTCGGGGGCAAGAGACCCAGTACTTC | CASSLRSRGQETQYF
TRBJ1-5 | - | few | TRBV23-1 | TGCGCCGGATACAGGGCAGACAATCAGCCCCAGCATTTT | CAGYRADNQPQHF
TRBJ2-5 | - | - | TRBV18 | TGTGCCAGCTCACCTTCGTACCAAGAGACCCAGTACTTC | CASSPSYQETQYF
TRBJ2-7 | TRBD2 | - | TRBV5-1 | TGCGCCAGCAGCTCCCGCCCTGGGGCTAGCGGGAGGGCCCTCGAGCAGTACTTC | CASSSRPGASGRALEQYF
TRBJ2-7 | - | - | TRBV27 | TGTGCCAGCAGTTTATCCCCGCCGGGACCTCCCTTCGAGCAGTACTTC | CASSLSPPGPPFEQYF
TRBJ2-1 | - | - | TRBV4-1 | TGCGCCAGCAGCCAAGAACCCTATCGGGAGCCCAATGAGCAGTTCTTC | CASSQEPYREPNEQFF
TRBJ1-1 | TRBD1 | once | TRBV2 | TGTGCCAGCGGGATACAACAGGGGGCCTTTGAAGCTTTCTTT | CASGIQQGAFEAFF
TRBJ2-3 | TRBD2 | - | TRBV27 | TGTGCCAGCAGGAAGGGACTATTCACAGATACGCAGTATTTT | CASRKGLFTDTQYF
TRBJ1-3 | - | - | TRBV28 | TGTGCCAGCAGTTGGGGAATTGGAAACACCATATATTTT | CASSWGIGNTIYF
TRBJ2-1 | - | - | TRBV6-6 | TGTGCCAGCAGTTACGATCCCGATTCCTACAATGAGCAGTTCTTC | CASSYDPDSYNEQFF
TRBJ2-3 | - | - | TRBV7-9 | TGTGCCAGCAGCTTGGCAACCACAGATACGCAGTATTTT | CASSLATTDTQYF
TRBJ2-1 | TRBD2 | - | TRBV6-5 | TGTGCCAGCAGTTACCGGCCTAGCGGGGGCTATGAGCAGTTCTTC | CASSYRPSGGYEQFF
TRBJ2-1 | - | - | TRBV28 | TGTGCCAGCGGGAGGGGGCATGAGCAGTTCTTC | CASGRGHEQFF
TRBJ2-5 | TRBD1 | - | TRBV6-5 | TGTGCCAGCAGCCCGATGATAGGACAGGGGGGGACCCAGTACTTC | CASSPMIGQGGTQYF
TRBJ1-2 | - | - | TRBV7-8 | TGTGCCAGCAGCTCGGCCGGCGGGGGGAACTATGGCTACACCTTC | CASSSAGGGNYGYTF
TRBJ1-1 | - | - | TRBV5-6 | TGTGCCAGCAGCTTGGTGGGACGGATGAACACTGAAGCTTTCTTT | CASSLVGRMNTEAFF